This TCR beta chain was sequenced in a study of T cell repertoires and Cas9 in healthy adults. As for the study in general: Multi-effector potency, cytotoxicity and lineage were assessed in SpCas9-reactive CD4 and CD8 T cells. Study-wide results and limits: Reportedly, SpCas9-reactive effector T cell proliferation and function were mitigated by SpCas9-reactive Tregs in vitro.

On this clone itself: Its antigen is as yet unknown.

Trimming left V 0 bases short and J 1 base short, with 9 bases between. Per the germline V gene, CDR1 is LNHNV and CDR2 is YYDKDF (reference sequence). The CDR3 is 16 amino acids. Assay: immunoSEQ multiplex PCR; the TCRdb copy retains only in-frame clones and omits some. This sample carries over 14,000 clones, about 91% of them seen once, and the ten largest clones take about 1.6%. The rearrangement links TRBV15 to TRBJ2-2, with a tentative D call TRBD1 (5 bases). Sequencing used Tregs (CD4+, CD25+, CD127-, CD137-, CD154-) from PBMCs; culture status not recorded. The sequence was obtained from a human donor in good health. Written as DNA, the CDR3 is TGTGCCACCAGCAGAGATCGACAGATGAACACCGGGGAGCTGTTTTTT. This encodes CATSRDRQMNTGELFF. The full variable domain, with the rest looked up from reference TRBV15 and TRBJ2-2, is DAMVIQNPRYQVTQFGKPVTLSCSQTLNHNVMYWYQQKSSQAPKLLFHYYDKDFNNEADTPDNFQSRRPNTSFCFLDIRSPGLGDTAMYLCATSRDRQMNTGELFFGEGSRLTVL.